The 17 T cell receptor beta chains below come from one sample, sequenced in a study of T-cell reconstitution after alpha-beta-depleted transplantation in children. As it was prepared, the TCRbeta library received unique molecular identifiers. From the PCR reads, TCRdb called clonotypes with MiXCR, one entry per CDR3 protein. In the table there are roughly 420,000 distinct CDR3 sequences, around 16% of which are singletons. Sequencing used PBMCs, mostly from graft donor cells, obtained 360 days after TCRalphabeta/CD19-depleted stem cell transplant. Receptors originate from a boy in the first two years of life who had a stem cell transplant for Wiskott-Aldrich syndrome, so the T cells may come from the graft donor.

The sample holds a few counts of this clonotype. The V and J genes are TRBV5-1 and TRBJ1-1; D might be TRBD1 (5 bases). The germline V and J ends were trimmed by 0 bases and 4 bases, with 10 bases remaining between them. This CDR3 comprises 14 residues. Germline V lookup: CDR1 SGHRS, CDR2 YFSETQ. CDR3: CASSLAWGGTEAFF. The CDR3 region has the DNA TGCGCCAGCAGCTTGGCCTGGGGGGGCACTGAAGCTTTCTTT.

This clonotype came up a few times. V and J are TRBV7-7 and TRBJ2-5; no firm D call. The V gene's germline CDR1 is SSHAT and CDR2 FNYEAQ (reference sequence). Trimming took off 2 bases at V and 1 base at J, with 8 bases between the two ends. This CDR3 spans 14 amino acids. The CDR3 loop reads CASSLRPGQETQYF. The CDR3 coding sequence is TGTGCCAGCAGCTTAAGGCCCGGCCAAGAGACCCAGTACTTC.

This rearrangement joins TRBV30 to TRBJ2-3; TRBD2 matches 14 bases. This CDR3 spans 14 amino acids. V was clipped by 5 bases and J by 7 bases; unmatched bases: 5. Germline V gene lookup returns CDR1 GTSNPN and CDR2 SVGIG (reference sequence). In DNA form, the CDR3 reads TGTGCCTGGCGGACTAGCGGGAGGCCGCATACGCAGTATTTT. It specifies CAWRTSGRPHTQYF.

J is TRBJ2-1 and V is TRBV5-1; D is possibly TRBD2 (6 bases). The CDR3 is 13 amino acids. Trimming took off 5 bases at V and 4 bases at J, with 10 bases between the two ends. Germline CDR1 reads SGHRS; CDR2 reads YFSETQ. The CDR3 DNA sequence: TGCGCCAGCAGGGGGGGACCTTACAATGAGCAGTTCTTC. It translates to CASRGGPYNEQFF.

This clonotype was observed a handful of times. The chain is built from TRBV10-3 and TRBJ2-5; D is possibly TRBD2 (5 bases). This CDR3 contains 14 residues. Germline CDR1 and CDR2: ENHRY and SYGVKD. Trimming took 0 bases from V and 4 from J, leaving 9 bases between them. Here the CDR3 DNA reads TGTGCCATCAGTGAGTCGCGGGCAGGAGAGACCCAGTACTTC. This encodes CAISESRAGETQYF.

In this sample, this clonotype turned up a few times. V is TRBV7-2 and J is TRBJ2-3; tentative D call: TRBD2 (6 bases). Per the germline V gene, CDR1 is SGHTA and CDR2 is FQGNSA. CDR3 length: 16 residues. Deletions cut 6 bases from V and 2 bases from J, with 18 bases between. The CDR3 DNA sequence: TGTGCCAGCAGTCGCCGGGACTTCGCCTCCACAGATACGCAGTATTTT. Its translation: CASSRRDFASTDTQYF.

The chain recombines TRBV10-3 with TRBJ2-1, with 9 nucleotides matching TRBD2. Trimming took 0 bases from V and 3 from J; bases not matched to a gene: 9. In germline, CDR1 is ENHRY, CDR2 SYGVKD. The CDR3 sequence is 18 residues long. The CDR3 nucleotides read TGTGCCATCAGTGAGTCGAGGGCTAGCGGGAAGGACTACAATGAGCAGTTCTTC. Protein: CAISESRASGKDYNEQFF.

CDR3 region: CASSPRALAGAEQYF. CDR3 sequence (DNA): TGTGCCAGCAGCCCCAGAGCTCTAGCGGGGGCCGAGCAGTACTTC. The rearrangement uses TRBV9 and TRBJ2-7, with 10 nucleotides matching TRBD2. CDR1 is SGDLS and CDR2 is YYNGEE in the germline V gene. V dropped 4 bases and J dropped 6; count of bases not matched to a gene: 10. The CDR3 is made up of 15 amino acids.

This clonotype was detected a few times. The rearrangement joins TRBV19 to TRBJ2-6; D not certain. Germline assignment: CDR1 LNHDA and CDR2 SQIVND (reference sequence). The V end was cut by 7 bases, the J end by 1 base, with 14 bases between. The CDR3 runs 16 residues. The CDR3: CASKHSGLSGANVLTF. CDR3 DNA: TGTGCCAGTAAACACTCCGGGCTTTCTGGGGCCAACGTCCTGACTTTC.

The CDR3 region is CASSPTSENEQFF. In DNA, the CDR3 is TGTGCCAGCAGTCCGACTAGCGAGAATGAGCAGTTCTTC. The V call is TRBV12-3 or TRBV12-4, the J call TRBJ2-1; 8 bases are shared with TRBD2. This CDR3 contains 13 residues. The V gene end was trimmed by 5 bases and the J gene end by 7 bases; junction bases not matched to a gene: 4.

This clonotype was observed at least ten times. The chain couples TRBV4-3 to TRBJ2-5, with D tentatively TRBD1 (6 bases). The CDR3 consists of 16 residues. V was cut by 2 bases and J by 9 bases, with 22 bases left in between. The V gene's germline CDR1 is LGHNA and CDR2 YSLEER. CDR3 nucleotides: TGCGCCAGCAGCCAATTATTTAATCACAGGGTGGAGCCCCAGTACTTC. Protein product: CASSQLFNHRVEPQYF.

This clonotype was counted ten times or more. This chain joins TRBV5-1 and TRBJ1-5, with D possibly being TRBD1 (5 bases). The CDR3 loop spans 15 amino acids. Deletions cut 0 bases from V and 3 bases from J, with 10 bases between. Germline V gene lookup returns CDR1 SGHRS and CDR2 YFSETQ. The CDR3 reads CASSLAGYDNQPQHF. CDR3 DNA: TGCGCCAGCAGCTTGGCAGGGTACGACAATCAGCCCCAGCATTTT.

V gene TRBV27 combines with J gene TRBJ2-7; the D gene is possibly TRBD2 (5 bases). This CDR3 has 15 residues. Germline CDR1 reads MNHEY; CDR2 reads SMNVEV (reference sequence). V gave up 3 bases and J gave up 2 bases, with 14 bases separating them. The CDR3 loop is CASSLRWEKAYEQYF. The CDR3 DNA sequence: TGTGCCAGCAGTTTGAGGTGGGAGAAAGCCTACGAGCAGTACTTC.

This chain uses TRBV29-1 with TRBJ2-1; weak D call: TRBD2 (6 bases). Trimming cost V 2 bases and J 7 bases, with 12 bases left between them. Germline CDR1 SQVTM, CDR2 ANQGSEA. The CDR3 is 13 amino acids. The CDR3 nucleotides read TGCAGCGTTGAACTGGTAGGGAGGAATGAGCAGTTCTTC. Its protein is CSVELVGRNEQFF.

The chain uses TRBV11-2 and TRBJ2-5; D might be TRBD1 or TRBD2, each matching 6 bases. Looked up from germline, CDR1 is SGHAT and CDR2 is FQNNGV. The CDR3 sequence is 14 residues long. Trimming shortened V by 5 bases and J by 7 bases, and 17 bases separated the two germline ends. The CDR3 loop is CASSPRRGEGTQYF. In DNA form, the CDR3 reads TGTGCCAGCAGCCCTCGGAGGGGGGAAGGGACCCAGTACTTC.

The count of this clonotype is one. V is TRBV6-6 and J is TRBJ2-4, with 8 bases aligning to TRBD1. V lost 7 bases to trimming and J lost 7 bases; unmatched junction nucleotides: 6. Germline V gene sequence: CDR1 MNHNY, CDR2 SVGAGI (reference sequence). The CDR3 runs to 13 residues. The CDR3 sequence: CASNARTGNIQYF. In DNA, the CDR3 is TGTGCCAGCAACGCCAGGACAGGGAACATTCAGTACTTC.

There are a few counts of this clonotype. CDR3 sequence reads: CASSLDVGLANTGELFF. The CDR3 DNA reads TGTGCCAGCAGCTTAGATGTCGGACTAGCGAACACCGGGGAGCTGTTTTTT. The genes are TRBV11-2 and TRBJ2-2; 7 bases align to TRBD2. Per the germline V gene, CDR1 is SGHAT and CDR2 is FQNNGV. This CDR3 comprises 17 residues. The ends lost 0 bases at V and 0 bases at J; junction bases unmatched: 4.